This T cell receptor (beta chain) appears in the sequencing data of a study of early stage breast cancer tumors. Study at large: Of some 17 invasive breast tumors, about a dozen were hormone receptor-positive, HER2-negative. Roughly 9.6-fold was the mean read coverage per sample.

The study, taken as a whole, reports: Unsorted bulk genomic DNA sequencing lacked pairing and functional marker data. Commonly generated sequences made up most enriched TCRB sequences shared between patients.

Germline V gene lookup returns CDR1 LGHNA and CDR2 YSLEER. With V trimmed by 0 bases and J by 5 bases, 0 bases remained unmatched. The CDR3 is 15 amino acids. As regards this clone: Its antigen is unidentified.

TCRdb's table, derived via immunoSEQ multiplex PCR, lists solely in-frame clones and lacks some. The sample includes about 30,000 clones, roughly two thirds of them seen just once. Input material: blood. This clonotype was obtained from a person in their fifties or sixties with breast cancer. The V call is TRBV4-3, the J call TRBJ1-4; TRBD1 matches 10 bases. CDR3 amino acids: CASSQEGQGNEKLFF. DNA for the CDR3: TGCGCCAGCAGCCAAGAGGGACAGGGGAATGAAAAACTGTTTTTT.